This T cell receptor (beta chain) derives from a study of blood T cell repertoires in COVID-19. Study in general: Whether acute or convalescent, the COVID-19 samples came from the United States, Italy and Spain. In each case, the material was cDNA or gDNA derived from T cells, B-cell-depleted T cells, or PBMCs.

With 3 bases removed from V and 5 bases from J, the gap between germline ends came to 16 bases. The CDR3 loop spans 14 amino acids. The germline V gene encodes CDR1 DFQATT and CDR2 SNEGSKA (reference sequence). This clone was detected only a few times. Authors' data handling: Amplifying reference gene primers gave estimates of nucleated cell counts. The method was immunoSEQ multiplex PCR; TCRdb's version includes in-frame clones alone and lacks a portion of them. V and J calls and clone size follow that table, whereas D and trimming were derived from the DNA. The data hold 150,000 to 200,000 clones, with roughly 86% observed a single time.

This TCR came from a woman of 80 years or more in a cohort sampled during active or convalescent COVID-19. The rearrangement uses TRBV20-1 and TRBJ1-2, with D tentatively TRBD1 (6 bases). The sample comprised peripheral blood. The CDR3: CSASGQSRGYGYTF. The CDR3 bases are TGCAGTGCTAGTGGACAGTCTCGTGGGTATGGCTACACCTTC.